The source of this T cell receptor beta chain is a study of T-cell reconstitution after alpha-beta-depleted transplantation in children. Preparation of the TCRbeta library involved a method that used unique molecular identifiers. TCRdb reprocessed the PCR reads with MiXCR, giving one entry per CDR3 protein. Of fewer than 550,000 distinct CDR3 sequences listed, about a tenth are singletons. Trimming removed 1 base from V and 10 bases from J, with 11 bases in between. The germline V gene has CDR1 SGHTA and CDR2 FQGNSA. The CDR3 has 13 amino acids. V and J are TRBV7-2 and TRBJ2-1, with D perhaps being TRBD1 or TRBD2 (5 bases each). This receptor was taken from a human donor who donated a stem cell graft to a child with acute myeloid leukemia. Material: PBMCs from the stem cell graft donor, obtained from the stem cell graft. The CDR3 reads CASSLVAGREQFF. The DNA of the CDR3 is TGTGCCAGCAGCTTAGTTGCAGGGAGAGAGCAGTTCTTC.